Included here is one T cell receptor beta chain sequence, with context. This sample stems from a study of blood T cell repertoires in COVID-19. Sequencing used immunoSEQ multiplex PCR; TCRdb keeps in-frame clones, though not all of them. The sample has 150,000 to 200,000 clones, around 87% seen once; the top ten hold 0.55% to 0.8%. The CDR3 sequence is 16 residues long. CDR1 MDHEN and CDR2 SYDVKM come from the germline V gene. The V and J ends lost 7 bases and 7 bases respectively, with 20 bases between them. Sequenced sample: peripheral blood. The source is a man aged 45-65 years with acute or convalescent COVID-19. V and J are TRBV28 and TRBJ1-6; D may be TRBD1 (6 bases). The CDR3 DNA reads TGTGCCAGCAAAATGGAGGGGGGGGCGCGGAATTCACCCCTCCACTTT. Its translation: CASKMEGGARNSPLHF.